These T cell receptor beta chains were read from a single sample in a study of long-term antiretroviral therapy in people with HIV. Only in-frame clones appear in the TCRdb table, and some are missing; sequencing was by immunoSEQ multiplex PCR. Here the sample spans 30,000 to 40,000 clones, 83% being singletons. Sequenced here: unsorted PBMCs, sampled 1 year after starting antiretroviral therapy. The source of these receptors is a man aged 18 to 35 with HIV. CDR3s include the opening cysteine and the closing phenylalanine or tryptophan. Each record gives: CDR3 protein, J gene, V gene.

CASSLGGPLSYEQYF | TRBJ2-7 | TRBV5-5
CASSMGGGELFF | TRBJ2-2 | TRBV7-6
CASSSGNYGYTF | TRBJ1-2 | TRBV7-2
CASSSPPTARHYGYTF | TRBJ1-2 | TRBV28
CASSQPRLGLTGELFF | TRBJ2-2 | TRBV4-1
CASSVLPGTPVYEQYF | TRBJ2-7 | TRBV9
CASSYDRVDTEAFF | TRBJ1-1 | TRBV6-5
CASSQDRGRNTEAFF | TRBJ1-1 | TRBV4-3
CASSQEIGGAETEAFF | TRBJ1-1 | TRBV4-3
CASSSVGGRDEQFF | TRBJ2-1 | TRBV19
CASSSGTGYYGYTF | TRBJ1-2 | TRBV27
CASSPLGLSYNEQFF | TRBJ2-1 | TRBV5-1
CASSQSARASYEQYF | TRBJ2-7 | TRBV4-1
CSAGGVVASTNEKLFF | TRBJ1-4 | TRBV29-1
CAISAGTVSYEQYF | TRBJ2-7 | TRBV10-3
CASSLAQGNNYGYTF | TRBJ1-2 | TRBV5-1
CASTLQGGHNYGYTF | TRBJ1-2 | TRBV19
CASSLREGSNYGYTF | TRBJ1-2 | TRBV27
CASSLRNTEAFF | TRBJ1-1 | TRBV14
CASSEDLLSRPMNYGYTF | TRBJ1-2 | TRBV6-1
CASSLTGTQTYEQYF | TRBJ2-7 | TRBV5-1
CASSLAWDRGIGGYTF | TRBJ1-2 | TRBV5-1
CASRLAPNTEAFF | TRBJ1-1 | TRBV27
CASSPRTGHTGELFF | TRBJ2-2 | TRBV11-3
CASSSQGTATKAFF | TRBJ1-1 | TRBV28
CASSDPGGSYEQYF | TRBJ2-7 | TRBV6-1
CASSLQRIDEQYF | TRBJ2-7 | TRBV27
CASSRRDSLTDTQYF | TRBJ2-3 | TRBV5-1
CASSSSQGIDSYEQYF | TRBJ2-7 | TRBV7-6